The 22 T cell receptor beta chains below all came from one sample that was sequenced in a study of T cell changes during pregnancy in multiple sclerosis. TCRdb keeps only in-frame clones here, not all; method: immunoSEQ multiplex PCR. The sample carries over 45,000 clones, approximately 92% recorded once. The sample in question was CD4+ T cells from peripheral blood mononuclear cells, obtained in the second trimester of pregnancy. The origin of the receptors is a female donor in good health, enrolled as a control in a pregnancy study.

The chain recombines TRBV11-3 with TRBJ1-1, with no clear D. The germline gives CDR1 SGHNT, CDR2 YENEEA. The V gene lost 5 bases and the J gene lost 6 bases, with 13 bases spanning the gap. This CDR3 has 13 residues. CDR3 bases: TGTGCCAGCAGCCTAAGCAGACAAGCTGAAGCTTTCTTT. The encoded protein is CASSLSRQAEAFF.

This chain's CDR3 is CASSGTGDWDNEQFF. The CDR3 DNA follows: TGTGCCAGCAGCGGTACAGGGGATTGGGACAATGAGCAGTTCTTC. V usage is TRBV7-9 and J usage is TRBJ2-1; 7 bases are a match to TRBD1. CDR1 and CDR2 (germline): SEHNR, FQNEAQ (reference sequence). Unmatched junction bases numbered 9, after V lost 5 bases and J lost 5 bases. This CDR3 has 15 amino acids.

CDR3 sequence reads: CASSQEIGELFF. As DNA, the CDR3 is TGCGCCAGCAGTCAAGAGATCGGGGAGCTGTTTTTT. The chain carries TRBV23-1 and TRBJ2-2, with D hard to call. TRBV23-1 is classed as an ORF, of uncertain function. This CDR3 spans 12 amino acids. Trimming removed 2 bases at V and 7 bases at J, with 5 bases between.

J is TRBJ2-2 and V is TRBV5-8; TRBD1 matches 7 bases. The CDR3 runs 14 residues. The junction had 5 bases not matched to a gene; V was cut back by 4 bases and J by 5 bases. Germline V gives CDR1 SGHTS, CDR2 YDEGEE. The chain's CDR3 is CASSAPTGTGELFF. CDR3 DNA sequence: TGTGCCAGCAGCGCCCCGACAGGGACCGGGGAGCTGTTTTTT.

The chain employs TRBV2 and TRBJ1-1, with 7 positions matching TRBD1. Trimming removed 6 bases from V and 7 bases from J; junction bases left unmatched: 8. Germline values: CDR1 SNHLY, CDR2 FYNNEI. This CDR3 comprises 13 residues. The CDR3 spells CASRPRGRGEAFF. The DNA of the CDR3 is TGTGCCAGCAGACCTAGGGGGCGCGGTGAAGCTTTCTTT. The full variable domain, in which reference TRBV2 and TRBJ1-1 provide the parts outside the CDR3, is EPEVTQTPSHQVTQMGQEVILRCVPISNHLYFYWYRQILGQKVEFLVSFYNNEISEKSEIFDDQFSVERPDGSNFTLKIRSTKLEDSAMYFCASRPRGRGEAFFGQGTRLTVV.

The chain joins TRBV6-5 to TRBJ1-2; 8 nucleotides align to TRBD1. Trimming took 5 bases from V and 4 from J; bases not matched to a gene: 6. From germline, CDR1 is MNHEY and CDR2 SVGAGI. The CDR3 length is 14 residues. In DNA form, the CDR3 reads TGTGCCAGCAGTCCAACAGGGGGAAGCTATGGCTACACCTTC. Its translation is CASSPTGGSYGYTF.

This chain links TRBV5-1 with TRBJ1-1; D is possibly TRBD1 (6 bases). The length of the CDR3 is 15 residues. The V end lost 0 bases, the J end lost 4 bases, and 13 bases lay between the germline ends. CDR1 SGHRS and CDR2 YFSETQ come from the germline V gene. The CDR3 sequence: CASSLVGGGSTEAFF. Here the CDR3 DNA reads TGCGCCAGCAGCTTGGTAGGGGGGGGCAGCACTGAAGCTTTCTTT.

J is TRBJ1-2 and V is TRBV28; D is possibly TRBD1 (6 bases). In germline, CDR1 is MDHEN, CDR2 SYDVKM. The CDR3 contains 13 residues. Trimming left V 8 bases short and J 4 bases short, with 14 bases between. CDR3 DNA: TGTGCCAGCGGGCGGGGGCGCGCCTATGGCTACACCTTC. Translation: CASGRGRAYGYTF.

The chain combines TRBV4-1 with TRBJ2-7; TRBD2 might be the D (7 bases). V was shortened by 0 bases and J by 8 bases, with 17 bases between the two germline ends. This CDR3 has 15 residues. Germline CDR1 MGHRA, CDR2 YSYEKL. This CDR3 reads CASSQEFQGGGKQYF. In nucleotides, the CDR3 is TGCGCCAGCAGCCAAGAATTTCAGGGAGGGGGAAAGCAGTACTTC.

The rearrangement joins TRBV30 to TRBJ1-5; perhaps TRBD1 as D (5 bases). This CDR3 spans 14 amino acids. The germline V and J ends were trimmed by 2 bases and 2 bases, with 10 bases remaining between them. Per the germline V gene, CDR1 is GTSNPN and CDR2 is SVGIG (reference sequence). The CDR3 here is CAWSNQGGNQPQHF. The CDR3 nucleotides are TGTGCCTGGAGTAACCAGGGCGGCAATCAGCCCCAGCATTTT.

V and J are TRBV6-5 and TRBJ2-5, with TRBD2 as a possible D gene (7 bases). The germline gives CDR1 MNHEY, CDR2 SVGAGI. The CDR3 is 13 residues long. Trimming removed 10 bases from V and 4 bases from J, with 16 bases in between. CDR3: CATAEGGRETQYF. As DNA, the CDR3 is TGTGCCACCGCCGAGGGGGGGCGAGAGACCCAGTACTTC.

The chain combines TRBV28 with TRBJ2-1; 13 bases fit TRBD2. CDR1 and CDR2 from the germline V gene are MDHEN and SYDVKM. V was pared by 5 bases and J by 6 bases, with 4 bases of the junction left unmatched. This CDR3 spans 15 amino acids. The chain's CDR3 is CASSAGLAGSNEQFF. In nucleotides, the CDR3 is TGTGCCAGCAGTGCGGGACTAGCGGGGTCCAATGAGCAGTTCTTC.

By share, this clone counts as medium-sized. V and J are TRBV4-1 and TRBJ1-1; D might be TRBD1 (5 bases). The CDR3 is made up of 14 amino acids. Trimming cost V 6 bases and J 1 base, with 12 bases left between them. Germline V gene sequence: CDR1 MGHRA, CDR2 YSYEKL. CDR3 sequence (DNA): TGCGCCAGCAGGGGACTGCTAAAGAACACTGAAGCTTTCTTT. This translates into CASRGLLKNTEAFF.

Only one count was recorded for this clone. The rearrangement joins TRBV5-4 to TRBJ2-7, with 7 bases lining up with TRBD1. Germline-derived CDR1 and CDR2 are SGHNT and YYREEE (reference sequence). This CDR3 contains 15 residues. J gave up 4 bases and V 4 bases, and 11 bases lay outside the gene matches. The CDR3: CASSADRAPFYEQYF. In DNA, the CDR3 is TGTGCCAGCAGCGCAGACAGGGCCCCCTTTTACGAGCAGTACTTC.

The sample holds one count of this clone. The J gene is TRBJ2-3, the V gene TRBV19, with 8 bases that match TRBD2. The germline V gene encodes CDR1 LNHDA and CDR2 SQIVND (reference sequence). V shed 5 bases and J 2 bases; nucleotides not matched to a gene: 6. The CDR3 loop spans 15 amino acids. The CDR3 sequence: CASSGTRRLTDTQYF. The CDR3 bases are TGTGCCAGTAGTGGGACTAGGCGACTCACAGATACGCAGTATTTT. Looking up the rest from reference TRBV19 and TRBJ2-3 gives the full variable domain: DGGITQSPKYLFRKEGQNVTLSCEQNLNHDAMYWYRQDPGQGLRLIYYSQIVNDFQKGDIAEGYSVSREKKESFPLTVTSAQKNPTAFYLCASSGTRRLTDTQYFGPGTRLTVL.

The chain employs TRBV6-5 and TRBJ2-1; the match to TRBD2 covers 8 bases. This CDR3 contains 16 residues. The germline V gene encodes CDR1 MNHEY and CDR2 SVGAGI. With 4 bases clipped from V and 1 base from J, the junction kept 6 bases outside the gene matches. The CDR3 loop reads CASSWGAGGSYNEQFF. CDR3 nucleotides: TGTGCCAGCAGTTGGGGTGCGGGGGGATCCTACAATGAGCAGTTCTTC.

The CDR3, as DNA: TGCAGCGTAGGTACAGGGATTGGCCACGAGCAGTACTTC. Translation: CSVGTGIGHEQYF. This chain joins TRBV29-1 and TRBJ2-7; TRBD1 is a possible D gene (6 bases). The CDR3 length is 13 residues. Germline lookup yields CDR1 SQVTM and CDR2 ANQGSEA. V lost 6 bases to trimming and J lost 5 bases, with 17 bases between them.

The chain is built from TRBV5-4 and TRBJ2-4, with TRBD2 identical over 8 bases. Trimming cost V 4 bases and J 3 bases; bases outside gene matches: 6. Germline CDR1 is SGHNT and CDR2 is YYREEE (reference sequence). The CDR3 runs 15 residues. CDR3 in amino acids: CASSTGLADKNIQYF. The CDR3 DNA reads TGTGCCAGCAGCACCGGACTAGCTGACAAAAACATTCAGTACTTC.

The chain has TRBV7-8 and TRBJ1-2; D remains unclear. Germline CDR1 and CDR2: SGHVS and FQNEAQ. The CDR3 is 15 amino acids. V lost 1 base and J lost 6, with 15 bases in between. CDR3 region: CASSLVAEGEHGYTF. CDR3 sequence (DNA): TGTGCCAGCAGCTTAGTAGCCGAGGGCGAGCATGGCTACACCTTC.

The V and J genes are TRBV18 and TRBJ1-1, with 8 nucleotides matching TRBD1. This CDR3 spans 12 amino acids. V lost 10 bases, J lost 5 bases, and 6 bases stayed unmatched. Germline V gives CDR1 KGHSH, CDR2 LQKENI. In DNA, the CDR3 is TGTGCCACCCTCGGACAGGGAACTGAAGCTTTCTTT. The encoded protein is CATLGQGTEAFF.

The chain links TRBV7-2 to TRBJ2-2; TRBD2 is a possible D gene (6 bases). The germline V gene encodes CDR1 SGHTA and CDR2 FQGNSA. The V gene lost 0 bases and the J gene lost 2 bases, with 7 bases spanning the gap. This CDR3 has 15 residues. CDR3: CASSLAGGNTGELFF. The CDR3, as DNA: TGTGCCAGCAGCTTAGCGGGGGGAAACACCGGGGAGCTGTTTTTT. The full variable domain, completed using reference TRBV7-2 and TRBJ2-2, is GAGVSQSPSNKVTEKGKDVELRCDPISGHTALYWYRQSLGQGLEFLIYFQGNSAPDKSGLPSDRFSAERTGGSVSTLTIQRTQQEDSAVYLCASSLAGGNTGELFFGEGSRLTVL.

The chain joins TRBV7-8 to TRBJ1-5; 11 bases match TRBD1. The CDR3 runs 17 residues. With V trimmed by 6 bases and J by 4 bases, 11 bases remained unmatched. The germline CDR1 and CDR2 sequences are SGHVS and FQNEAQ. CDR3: CASSPDRGHRGNQPQHF. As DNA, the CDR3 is TGTGCCAGCAGTCCGGACAGGGGGCATCGAGGGAATCAGCCCCAGCATTTT.